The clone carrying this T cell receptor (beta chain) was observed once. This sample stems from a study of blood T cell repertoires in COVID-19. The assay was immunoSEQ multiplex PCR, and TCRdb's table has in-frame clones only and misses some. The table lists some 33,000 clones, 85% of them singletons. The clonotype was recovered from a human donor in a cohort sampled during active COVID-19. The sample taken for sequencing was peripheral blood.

DNA of the CDR3: TGTGCCAGCAGCTTACAAGGACAGGGCTACGAGCAGTACTTC. Residues: CASSLQGQGYEQYF. The rearrangement links TRBV11-3 to TRBJ2-7, with 8 bases aligning to TRBD1. Germline loops: CDR1 SGHNT, CDR2 YENEEA. This CDR3 is built from 14 residues. The J segment lost 3 bases and the V segment lost 2 bases, leaving 3 bases of the junction unmatched.